This entry lists 17 T cell receptor beta chains sequenced from one sample in a study of Tregs in tolerant kidney transplant recipients. Sequencing was performed with immunoSEQ multiplex PCR; in TCRdb, only in-frame clones are kept and a portion is missing. The table records more than 90,000 clones, roughly 92% of them present only once. Specimen: CD4+ T cells from blood. These receptors came from a human donor in good health.

This rearrangement joins TRBV30 to TRBJ2-6, with no clear D. V was cut by 4 bases and J by 2 bases, with 3 bases left in between. Germline V gives CDR1 GTSNPN, CDR2 SVGIG (reference sequence). The CDR3 totals 12 residues. The CDR3: CAWTPGANVLTF. The CDR3 nucleotides read TGTGCCTGGACTCCTGGGGCCAACGTCCTGACTTTC.

J is TRBJ2-1 and V is TRBV19, with 13 bases lining up with TRBD2. Germline loops: CDR1 LNHDA, CDR2 SQIVND (reference sequence). The CDR3 has 15 residues. The V gene end was trimmed by 6 bases and the J gene end by 9 bases; junction bases not matched to a gene: 8. The CDR3, as DNA: TGTGCCAGTAGAGCGGGACTAGCGGGATGGGGTGAGCAGTTCTTC. Protein sequence: CASRAGLAGWGEQFF.

This sequence joins TRBV19 and TRBJ1-1, with D uncertain. The CDR3 is made up of 13 amino acids. Trimming pared 4 bases from V and 4 bases from J, leaving 10 bases between. The germline V gene has CDR1 LNHDA and CDR2 SQIVND (reference sequence). For the CDR3, the DNA is TGTGCCAGTAGTACGAAGCGGGTCACTGAAGCTTTCTTT. Amino acids: CASSTKRVTEAFF.

V usage is TRBV6-6 and J usage is TRBJ1-2; D uncertain. This CDR3 spans 12 amino acids. CDR1 and CDR2 (germline): MNHNY, SVGAGI (reference sequence). Trimming took 5 bases from V and 6 from J, leaving 10 bases between them. This CDR3 reads CASSPTTDGYTF. The CDR3, as DNA: TGTGCCAGCAGTCCCACCACGGATGGCTACACCTTC.

This sequence joins TRBV5-1 and TRBJ2-5, with a weak D call TRBD1 (6 bases). V lost 2 bases and J 0 bases, leaving 11 bases between the germline ends. This CDR3 is 15 amino acids long. Germline lookup yields CDR1 SGHRS and CDR2 YFSETQ. Here the CDR3 reads CASSFTGTYQETQYF. CDR3 in DNA: TGCGCCAGCAGCTTTACAGGGACGTACCAAGAGACCCAGTACTTC.

V usage is TRBV2 and J usage is TRBJ2-7; 8 nucleotides line up with TRBD1. Trimming took 6 bases from V and 2 from J; bases not matched to a gene: 6. The CDR3 has 14 amino acids. Germline values: CDR1 SNHLY, CDR2 FYNNEI. CDR3 DNA sequence: TGTGCCAGCAGGCCTGGACAGGGACCCTACGAGCAGTACTTC. Protein product: CASRPGQGPYEQYF.

V usage is TRBV9 and J usage is TRBJ2-2, with 9 bases lining up with TRBD2. The CDR3 is 16 residues long. Germline V gives CDR1 SGDLS, CDR2 YYNGEE. Unmatched junction bases numbered 7, after V lost 4 bases and J lost 3 bases. The CDR3 reads CASSTIAGEYTGELFF. CDR3 in DNA: TGTGCCAGCAGCACAATAGCGGGAGAGTACACCGGGGAGCTGTTTTTT.

The rearrangement joins TRBV5-1 to TRBJ1-5; no clear D gene. Germline V gives CDR1 SGHRS, CDR2 YFSETQ. V shed 3 bases and J shed 3 bases, with 10 bases lying between them. The CDR3 is made up of 14 amino acids. The CDR3 reads CASSSDASNQPQHF. CDR3 sequence (DNA): TGCGCCAGCAGCTCGGACGCCTCCAATCAGCCCCAGCATTTT. Looking up the rest from reference TRBV5-1 and TRBJ1-5 gives the full variable domain: KAGVTQTPRYLIKTRGQQVTLSCSPISGHRSVSWYQQTPGQGLQFLFEYFSETQRNKGNFPGRFSGRQFSNSRSEMNVSTLELGDSALYLCASSSDASNQPQHFGDGTRLSIL.

This rearrangement joins TRBV4-2 to TRBJ1-2; 7 bases fit TRBD1. The ends lost 7 bases at V and 8 bases at J; junction bases unmatched: 13. The CDR3 is made up of 14 amino acids. Germline CDR1 reads LGHNA; CDR2 reads YNFKEQ. This CDR3 reads CASTEPRGPGGYTF. DNA for the CDR3: TGTGCCAGCACCGAACCGAGGGGGCCTGGAGGCTACACCTTC.

The chain carries TRBV11-3 and TRBJ1-1, with a possible D match to TRBD1 (5 bases). Germline V gene lookup returns CDR1 SGHNT and CDR2 YENEEA. This CDR3 is built from 13 residues. Trimming shortened V by 5 bases and J by 5 bases, and 12 bases separated the two germline ends. CDR3 sequence: CASSQLEGTEAFF. CDR3 in DNA: TGTGCCAGCAGCCAATTGGAGGGGACTGAAGCTTTCTTT.

The chain uses TRBV7-6 and TRBJ1-3; 12 bases align to TRBD1. This CDR3 contains 19 residues. Germline V gene lookup returns CDR1 SGHVS and CDR2 FNYEAQ. V was pared by 2 bases and J by 4 bases, with 12 bases of the junction left unmatched. For the CDR3, the DNA is TGTGCCAGCAGCTTACTCCCCCCCGGGACAGGGGGCTCAGGAAACACCATATATTTT. Its translation is CASSLLPPGTGGSGNTIYF.

This chain links TRBV5-4 with TRBJ2-5; D possibly corresponds to TRBD1 (5 bases). The CDR3 contains 14 residues. Germline V gives CDR1 SGHNT, CDR2 YYREEE (reference sequence). V lost 4 bases, J lost 3 bases, and 13 bases lay in between. The CDR3 sequence: CASSMARGEETQYF. DNA for the CDR3: TGTGCCAGCAGCATGGCAAGGGGCGAAGAGACCCAGTACTTC.

The chain carries TRBV7-9 and TRBJ2-3; no firm D call. This CDR3 comprises 15 residues. CDR1 is SEHNR and CDR2 is FQNEAQ in the germline V gene (reference sequence). Trimming cost V 6 bases and J 0 bases, with 13 bases left between them. CDR3 in DNA: TGTGCCAGCAGTAGGAGCGATCCTAGCACAGATACGCAGTATTTT. It yields the protein CASSRSDPSTDTQYF.

The rearrangement uses TRBV15 and TRBJ2-1; D not certain. Germline loops: CDR1 LNHNV, CDR2 YYDKDF (reference sequence). The CDR3 covers 15 residues. The V end was cut by 0 bases, the J end by 5 bases, with 11 bases between. The CDR3 loop is CATSREPDGDNEQFF. The CDR3 nucleotides are TGTGCCACCAGCAGAGAACCCGACGGAGACAATGAGCAGTTCTTC.

The chain links TRBV25-1 to TRBJ2-3; D may be TRBD2 (7 bases). Germline assignment: CDR1 MGHDK and CDR2 SYGVNS. CDR3 length: 14 amino acids. V was pared by 6 bases and J by 4 bases, with 14 bases between. The CDR3 is CASRGAAGADTQYF. The CDR3 DNA is TGTGCCAGCAGGGGGGCGGCGGGAGCAGATACGCAGTATTTT. Combining the CDR3 with reference TRBV25-1 and TRBJ2-3 gives the whole variable domain EADIYQTPRYLVIGTGKKITLECSQTMGHDKMYWYQQDPGMELHLIHYSYGVNSTEKGDLSSESTVSRIRTEHFPLTLESARPSHTSQYLCASRGAAGADTQYFGPGTRLTVL.

The V and J genes are TRBV14 and TRBJ2-7, with D hard to call. The CDR3 runs 13 residues. Germline V gene sequence: CDR1 SGHDN, CDR2 FVKESK. With 4 bases removed from V and 3 bases from J, the gap between germline ends came to 10 bases. The CDR3 coding sequence is TGTGCCAGCAGCCCTTTTAACAGCTACGAGCAGTACTTC. Amino acids: CASSPFNSYEQYF.

This clone was recorded only once. The CDR3 DNA reads as TGTGCCAGCAGCCCCTTGCGTGGAGGGTCTCCCACTTATGGCTACACCTTC. As protein: CASSPLRGGSPTYGYTF. J is TRBJ1-2 and V is TRBV7-2, with D hard to call. The CDR3 runs to 17 residues. The germline CDR1 and CDR2 sequences are SGHTA and FQGNSA. Trimming stripped 5 bases from V and 5 bases from J, with 24 bases between.